This TCR beta chain derives from a study of T cells in tumors after PD-1 blockade. The protocol was immunoSEQ multiplex PCR, while the TCRdb copy is restricted to in-frame clones and leaves out a portion. This repertoire shows 40,000 to 55,000 clones, 79% found once; its top ten account for approximately 16%. V was pared by 9 bases and J by 5 bases, with 22 bases between. The CDR3 sequence is 15 residues long. Germline assignment: CDR1 SGHRS and CDR2 YFSETQ. The receptor was derived from a human donor with basal cell carcinoma. The gene calls are TRBV5-1 and TRBJ2-3; D tentatively reads TRBD1 or TRBD2 (6 bases each). Sequences were derived from PBMCs, sampled before anti-PD-1 treatment. The CDR3 is CATRNAGHAKDTQYF. CDR3 DNA sequence: TGCGCCACCCGAAATGCGGGACATGCAAAAGATACGCAGTATTTT.